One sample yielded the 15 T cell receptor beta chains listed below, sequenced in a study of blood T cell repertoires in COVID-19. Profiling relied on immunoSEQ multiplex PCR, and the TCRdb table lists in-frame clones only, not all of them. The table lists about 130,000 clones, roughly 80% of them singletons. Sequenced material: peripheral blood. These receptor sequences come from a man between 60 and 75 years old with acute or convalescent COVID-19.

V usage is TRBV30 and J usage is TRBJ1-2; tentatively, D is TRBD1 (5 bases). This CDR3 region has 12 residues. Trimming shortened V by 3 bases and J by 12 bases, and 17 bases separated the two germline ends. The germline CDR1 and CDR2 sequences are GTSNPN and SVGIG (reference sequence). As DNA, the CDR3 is TGTGCCTGGAGCGCAGATGGGGCCGGCCACACCTTC. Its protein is CAWSADGAGHTF.

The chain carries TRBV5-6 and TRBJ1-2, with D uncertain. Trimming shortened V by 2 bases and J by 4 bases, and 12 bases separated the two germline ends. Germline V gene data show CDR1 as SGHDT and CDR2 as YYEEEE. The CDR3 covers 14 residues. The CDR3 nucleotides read TGTGCCAGCAGCTTACCCACAGAACCCTATGGCTACACCTTC. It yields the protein CASSLPTEPYGYTF.

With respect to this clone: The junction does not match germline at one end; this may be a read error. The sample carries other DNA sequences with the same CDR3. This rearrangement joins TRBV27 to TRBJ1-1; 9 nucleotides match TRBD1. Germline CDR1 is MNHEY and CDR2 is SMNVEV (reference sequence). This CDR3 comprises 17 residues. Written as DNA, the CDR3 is TGCGCCAGCAGTTTATTAAGGACAGGGGCTTTGAACACTGAAGCTTTCTTT. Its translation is CASSLLRTGALNTEAFF.

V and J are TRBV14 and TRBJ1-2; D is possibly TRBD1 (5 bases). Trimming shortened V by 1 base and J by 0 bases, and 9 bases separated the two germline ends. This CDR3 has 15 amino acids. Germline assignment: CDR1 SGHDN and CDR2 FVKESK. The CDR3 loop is CASSQASGPNYGYTF. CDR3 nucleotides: TGTGCCAGCAGCCAAGCGTCAGGGCCTAACTATGGCTACACCTTC.

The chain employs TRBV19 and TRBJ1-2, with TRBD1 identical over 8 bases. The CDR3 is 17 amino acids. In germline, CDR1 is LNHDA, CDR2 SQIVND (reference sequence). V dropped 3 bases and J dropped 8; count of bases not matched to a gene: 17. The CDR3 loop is CASSIAQRPGQGRGYTF. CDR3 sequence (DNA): TGTGCCAGTAGTATTGCGCAGAGGCCTGGACAGGGAAGGGGCTACACCTTC. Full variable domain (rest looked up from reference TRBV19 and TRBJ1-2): DGGITQSPKYLFRKEGQNVTLSCEQNLNHDAMYWYRQDPGQGLRLIYYSQIVNDFQKGDIAEGYSVSREKKESFPLTVTSAQKNPTAFYLCASSIAQRPGQGRGYTFGSGTRLTVV.

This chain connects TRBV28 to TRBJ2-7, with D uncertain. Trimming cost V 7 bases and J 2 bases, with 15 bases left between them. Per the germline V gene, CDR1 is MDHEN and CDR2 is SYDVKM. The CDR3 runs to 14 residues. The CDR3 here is CASKNLAAAYEQYF. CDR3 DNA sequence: TGTGCCAGCAAGAACTTGGCGGCCGCCTACGAGCAGTACTTC. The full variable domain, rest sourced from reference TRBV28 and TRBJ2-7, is DVKVTQSSRYLVKRTGEKVFLECVQDMDHENMFWYRQDPGLGLRLIYFSYDVKMKEKGDIPEGYSVSREKKERFSLILESASTNQTSMYLCASKNLAAAYEQYFGPGTRLTVT.

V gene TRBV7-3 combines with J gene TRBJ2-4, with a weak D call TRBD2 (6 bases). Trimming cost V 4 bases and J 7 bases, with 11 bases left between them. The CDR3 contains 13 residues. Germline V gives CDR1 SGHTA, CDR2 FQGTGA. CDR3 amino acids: CASSSGTGNIQYF. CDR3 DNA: TGTGCCAGCAGCTCCGGGACTGGGAACATTCAGTACTTC. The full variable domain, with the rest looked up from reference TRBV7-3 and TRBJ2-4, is GAGVSQTPSNKVTEKGKYVELRCDPISGHTALYWYRQSLGQGPEFLIYFQGTGAADDSGLPNDRFFAVRPEGSVSTLKIQRTERGDSAVYLCASSSGTGNIQYFGAGTRLSVL.

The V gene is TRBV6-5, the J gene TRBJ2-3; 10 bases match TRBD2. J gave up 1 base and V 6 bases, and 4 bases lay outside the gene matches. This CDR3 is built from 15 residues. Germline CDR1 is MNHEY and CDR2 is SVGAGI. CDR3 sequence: CASSSGTSGTDTQYF. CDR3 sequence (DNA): TGTGCCAGCAGCTCCGGGACTAGCGGCACAGATACGCAGTATTTT.

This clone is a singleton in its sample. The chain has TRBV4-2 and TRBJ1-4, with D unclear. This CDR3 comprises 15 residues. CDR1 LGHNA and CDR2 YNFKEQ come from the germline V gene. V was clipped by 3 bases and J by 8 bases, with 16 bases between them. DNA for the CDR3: TGTGCCAGCAGCCAGGAGAGATCCGGGGTAGAAAAACTGTTTTTT. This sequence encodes CASSQERSGVEKLFF.

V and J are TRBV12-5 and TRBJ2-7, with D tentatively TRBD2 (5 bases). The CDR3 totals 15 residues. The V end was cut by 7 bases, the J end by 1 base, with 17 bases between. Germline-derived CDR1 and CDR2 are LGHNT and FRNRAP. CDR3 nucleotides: TGTGCTAGTGCCTATCCGGTTCGGGGTTCCTACGAGCAGTACTTC. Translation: CASAYPVRGSYEQYF. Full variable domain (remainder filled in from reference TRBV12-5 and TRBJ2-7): DARVTQTPRHKVTEMGQEVTMRCQPILGHNTVFWYRQTMMQGLELLAYFRNRAPLDDSGMPKDRFSAEMPDATLATLKIQPSEPRDSAVYFCASAYPVRGSYEQYFGPGTRLTVT.

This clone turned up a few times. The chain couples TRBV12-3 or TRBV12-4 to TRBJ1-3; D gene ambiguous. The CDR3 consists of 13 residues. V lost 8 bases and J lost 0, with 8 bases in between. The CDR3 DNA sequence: TGTGCCAGCGAAACGAGCTCTGGAAACACCATATATTTT. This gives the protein CASETSSGNTIYF.

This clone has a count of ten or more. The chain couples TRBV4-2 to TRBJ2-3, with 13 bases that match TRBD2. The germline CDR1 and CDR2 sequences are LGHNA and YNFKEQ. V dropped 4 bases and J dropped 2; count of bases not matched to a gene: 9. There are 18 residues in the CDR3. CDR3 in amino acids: CASSPRPTSGRATDTQYF. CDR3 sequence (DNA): TGTGCCAGCAGCCCCAGACCTACTAGCGGGAGGGCCACAGATACGCAGTATTTT.

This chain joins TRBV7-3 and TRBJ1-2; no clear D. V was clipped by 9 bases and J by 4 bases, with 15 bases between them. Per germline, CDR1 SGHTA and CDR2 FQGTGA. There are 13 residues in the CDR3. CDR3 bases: TGTGCCAGTGGAAGTGGTGCTAGCTATGGCTACACCTTC. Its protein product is CASGSGASYGYTF.

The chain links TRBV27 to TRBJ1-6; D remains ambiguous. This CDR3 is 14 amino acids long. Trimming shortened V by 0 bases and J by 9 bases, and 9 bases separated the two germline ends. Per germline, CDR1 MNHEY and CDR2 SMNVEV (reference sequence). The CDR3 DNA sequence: TGTGCCAGCAGTTTATCAATCCGGGTTTCACCCCTCCACTTT. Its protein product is CASSLSIRVSPLHF.

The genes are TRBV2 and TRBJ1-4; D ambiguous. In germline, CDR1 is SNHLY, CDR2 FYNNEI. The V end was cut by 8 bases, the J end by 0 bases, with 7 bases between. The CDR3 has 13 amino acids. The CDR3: CASAEPTNEKLFF. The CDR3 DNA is TGTGCCAGCGCGGAGCCAACTAATGAAAAACTGTTTTTT.